Following are 28 T cell receptor beta chains from one sample sequenced in a study of blood T cell repertoires in COVID-19. Assay: immunoSEQ multiplex PCR; the TCRdb copy retains only in-frame clones and omits some. The sample has 60,000 to 65,000 clones; about 76% are singletons. The sequencing input was peripheral blood. Receptors were obtained from a human donor in a cohort sampled during active COVID-19.

V and J are TRBV5-5 and TRBJ2-1; perhaps TRBD1 as D (6 bases). This CDR3 is 15 amino acids long. Trimming removed 3 bases from V and 3 bases from J, with 13 bases in between. Per germline, CDR1 SGHKS and CDR2 YYEKEE (reference sequence). CDR3 region: CASSSGGQFYNEQFF. The CDR3 DNA is TGTGCCAGCAGCTCCGGCGGACAGTTCTACAATGAGCAGTTCTTC.

The chain links TRBV5-1 to TRBJ1-1; D gene unclear. The CDR3 runs to 12 residues. The ends were cut back, 3 bases at V and 5 bases at J, with 8 bases in the middle. CDR1 and CDR2 from the germline V gene are SGHRS and YFSETQ. Here the CDR3 reads CASSSRGTEAFF. DNA for the CDR3: TGCGCCAGCAGCTCGAGAGGGACTGAAGCTTTCTTT.

This clone was seen just once. Sequence at one end of the junction differs from germline and may be a read error. The chain couples TRBV28 to TRBJ1-5; no reliable D call. The CDR3 totals 12 residues. The germline CDR1 and CDR2 sequences are MDHEN and SYDVKM. In nucleotides, the CDR3 is TGTGCCAGCAGTTTACTGTTTCAGGCCCAGCATTTT. This codes for CASSLLFQAQHF.

On this clone itself: It is unclear where the CDR3 begins or ends on the DNA, so no DNA is shown, and the CDR3 is as TCRdb lists it. The chain uses TRBV7-9 and TRBJ2-3; whether TRBD1, the table's D call, matches the DNA was not checked. Germline values: CDR1 SEHNR, CDR2 FQNEAQ (reference sequence). The CDR3 is 18 residues long, ends included. The CDR3 sequence is CASSSSIFGSGRGDTQYF.

The rearrangement joins TRBV13 to TRBJ1-1, with unresolved D. The V gene's germline CDR1 is PRHDT and CDR2 FYEKMQ (reference sequence). The CDR3 is 11 amino acids. V was pared by 7 bases and J by 4 bases, with 7 bases between. The CDR3: CASTSGTEAFF. CDR3 DNA sequence: TGTGCCAGCACCTCGGGCACTGAAGCTTTCTTT.

The V call is TRBV27, the J call TRBJ1-4; perhaps TRBD1 as D (6 bases). Germline loops: CDR1 MNHEY, CDR2 SMNVEV (reference sequence). This CDR3 is 14 amino acids long. V was shortened by 6 bases and J by 3 bases, with 11 bases between the two germline ends. The CDR3 loop reads CASRRGAANEKLFF. CDR3 sequence (DNA): TGTGCCAGCAGGCGGGGGGCCGCTAATGAAAAACTGTTTTTT.

By proportion, this clone is medium-sized. The chain is built from TRBV28 and TRBJ1-2; 7 bases are a match to TRBD1. Germline V lookup: CDR1 MDHEN, CDR2 SYDVKM. Trimming removed 5 bases from V and 8 bases from J; junction bases left unmatched: 5. The CDR3 length is 12 residues. CDR3 bases: TGTGCCAGCAGTCTTACAGGGGTCGGCTACACCTTC. This sequence encodes CASSLTGVGYTF.

The CDR3, as DNA: TGTGCCAGCAGCCCCCGACAGACCCTCAATTCACCCCTCCACTTT. Its protein product is CASSPRQTLNSPLHF. The chain uses TRBV6-5 and TRBJ1-6; D is perhaps TRBD1 (5 bases). The V and J ends lost 6 bases and 7 bases respectively, with 16 bases between them. CDR3 length equals 15 residues. Germline CDR1 reads MNHEY; CDR2 reads SVGAGI.

The V call is TRBV5-1, the J call TRBJ2-7; possible D gene TRBD1, 7 bases. Germline V gives CDR1 SGHRS, CDR2 YFSETQ. V lost 5 bases to trimming and J lost 3 bases, with 12 bases between them. This CDR3 contains 13 residues. The CDR3 here is CASRAGGSYEQYF. CDR3 DNA sequence: TGCGCCAGCAGGGCAGGGGGGAGCTACGAGCAGTACTTC.

V gene TRBV6-2 or TRBV6-3 combines with J gene TRBJ1-1, with 12 positions matching TRBD1. Germline lookup yields CDR1 MNHEY and CDR2 SVGEGT. J lost 7 bases, V lost 3 bases, and 9 bases had no gene match. The CDR3 covers 16 residues. The CDR3 sequence: CASSYRGTGGLFEAFF. The CDR3 bases are TGTGCCAGCAGTTATCGGGGGACAGGGGGCCTTTTTGAAGCTTTCTTT.

J is TRBJ2-7 and V is TRBV3-1 (or the pseudogene TRBV3-2); 11 nucleotides agree with TRBD2. The CDR3 loop spans 16 amino acids. CDR1 and CDR2 (germline): LGHDT, YNNKEL (reference sequence). J gave up 2 bases and V 1 base, and 4 bases lay outside the gene matches. CDR3 bases: TGTGCCAGCAGCCAAGCTATAGCGGGAGGGACCTACGAGCAGTACTTC. This codes for CASSQAIAGGTYEQYF.

V usage is TRBV19 and J usage is TRBJ2-5, with TRBD1 matching over 7 bases. Germline CDR1 reads LNHDA; CDR2 reads SQIVND (reference sequence). This CDR3 spans 14 amino acids. The V and J ends lost 6 bases and 2 bases, in that order; junction bases with no gene match: 6. The CDR3 DNA reads as TGTGCCAGTAGCCCACAGGGGTCACAAGAGACCCAGTACTTC. Its protein is CASSPQGSQETQYF.

This chain uses TRBV6-1 with TRBJ1-5, with TRBD1 identical over 8 bases. This CDR3 spans 16 amino acids. Germline loops: CDR1 MNHNS, CDR2 SASEGT. Trimming cost V 1 base and J 5 bases; bases outside gene matches: 7. The CDR3 here is CASSEGAGGGYQPQHF. Here the CDR3 DNA reads TGTGCCAGCAGTGAAGGGGCAGGGGGCGGTTATCAGCCCCAGCATTTT.

The rearrangement joins TRBV5-4 to TRBJ2-7, with 7 bases fitting TRBD2. The CDR3 totals 13 residues. Trimming cost V 3 bases and J 5 bases; bases outside gene matches: 5. The germline V gene encodes CDR1 SGHNT and CDR2 YYREEE (reference sequence). The CDR3 sequence is CASSSTSIHEQYF. In DNA form, the CDR3 reads TGTGCCAGCAGCTCGACTAGCATCCACGAGCAGTACTTC.

The CDR3 protein is CASSGKRGSYEQYF. CDR3 DNA sequence: TGCGCCAGCAGTGGCAAGCGGGGGTCGTACGAGCAGTACTTC. The J gene is TRBJ2-7, the V gene TRBV10-1; 8 bases align to TRBD2. The junction had 6 bases not matched to a gene; V was cut back by 4 bases and J by 4 bases. Germline CDR1 reads WNHNN; CDR2 reads SYGVQD (reference sequence). The CDR3 has 14 residues.

The chain is built from TRBV10-3 and TRBJ2-1, with D possibly TRBD2 on 6 matching bases. This CDR3 contains 15 residues. Trimming removed 7 bases from V and 0 bases from J, with 13 bases in between. In germline, CDR1 is ENHRY, CDR2 SYGVKD. The CDR3 nucleotides read TGTGCCATCAAAGGGAGCGGGCTCTCCTACAATGAGCAGTTCTTC. This translates into CAIKGSGLSYNEQFF.

The chain recombines TRBV15 with TRBJ2-1; 11 bases fit TRBD1. The CDR3 is 16 amino acids. Germline V gives CDR1 LNHNV, CDR2 YYDKDF (reference sequence). The trim removed 4 bases at V and 8 bases at J, leaving 10 bases unmatched. The CDR3 reads CATSTRTGGALDEQFF. CDR3 nucleotides: TGTGCCACCAGCACACGGACAGGGGGCGCGTTAGATGAGCAGTTCTTC.

V gene TRBV3-1 (or the pseudogene TRBV3-2) combines with J gene TRBJ2-7; 9 bases match TRBD1. V was clipped by 1 base and J by 9 bases; unmatched bases: 7. Germline CDR1 LGHDT, CDR2 YNNKEL (reference sequence). The CDR3 contains 14 residues. CDR3 DNA: TGTGCCAGCAGCCAAGCTTCTCCGGGACAGGGGCAGTACTTC. Residues: CASSQASPGQGQYF.

The CDR3 sequence is CSAGLSHSPQVNTEAFF. The CDR3 bases are TGCAGCGCTGGCCTTTCTCACAGCCCTCAGGTCAACACTGAAGCTTTCTTT. This chain joins TRBV29-1 and TRBJ1-1; D gene ambiguous. V was cut by 7 bases and J by 2 bases, with 26 bases left in between. From germline, CDR1 is SQVTM and CDR2 ANQGSEA. The CDR3 is made up of 17 amino acids.

CDR3: CASSNPRDYPYEQYF. The CDR3 nucleotides read TGTGCCAGCAGCAACCCCCGGGACTACCCCTACGAGCAGTACTTC. The rearrangement links TRBV7-8 to TRBJ2-7, with 7 positions matching TRBD2. V shed 5 bases and J 2 bases; nucleotides not matched to a gene: 9. Germline values: CDR1 SGHVS, CDR2 FQNEAQ. There are 15 residues in the CDR3.

The J gene is TRBJ2-7, the V gene TRBV21-1; no check of the table's D call, TRBD1, against the DNA was made. TRBV21-1 is an annotated pseudogene. The CDR3 is made up of 17 amino acids. DNA for the CDR3: TGTGCCAGCAGCAAAGGGGAGTGGGCAGGGGGGTATTGGGAGCAGTACTTC. Protein sequence: CASSKGEWAGGYWEQYF.

The V gene is TRBV5-4, the J gene TRBJ1-1, with 7 bases lining up with TRBD1. J lost 1 base, V lost 4 bases, and 7 bases had no gene match. There are 15 residues in the CDR3. The germline V gene encodes CDR1 SGHNT and CDR2 YYREEE (reference sequence). The CDR3 DNA sequence: TGTGCCAGCAGCACCCAAAACAGGGGGAACACTGAAGCTTTCTTT. This codes for CASSTQNRGNTEAFF.

The V call is TRBV10-1, the J call TRBJ1-1; D is uncertain. The CDR3 has 11 amino acids. V dropped 4 bases and J dropped 7 bases, with 7 bases sitting between them. The germline V gene encodes CDR1 WNHNN and CDR2 SYGVQD (reference sequence). This CDR3 is CASSGPGEAFF. The CDR3 region has the DNA TGCGCCAGCAGTGGGCCAGGTGAAGCTTTCTTT.

The CDR3 protein is CASSESRGGRLNQPQHF. For the CDR3, the DNA is TGTGCCAGCAGTGAAAGCCGGGGTGGCCGCCTCAATCAGCCCCAGCATTTT. This rearrangement joins TRBV2 to TRBJ1-5; D not resolved. CDR1 SNHLY and CDR2 FYNNEI come from the germline V gene. The V end lost 2 bases, the J end lost 3 bases, and 17 bases lay between the germline ends. The length of the CDR3 is 17 residues.

This clone appeared a single time. The chain joins TRBV6-5 to TRBJ1-2; possible D gene TRBD1, 5 bases. From germline, CDR1 is MNHEY and CDR2 SVGAGI. V lost 0 bases and J lost 2, with 10 bases in between. The CDR3 runs 15 residues. The CDR3 coding sequence is TGTGCCAGCAGTTACTCGGGGCTCCTGAACTATGGCTACACCTTC. Translation gives CASSYSGLLNYGYTF.

This clone was counted between two and nine times. The chain combines TRBV4-1 with TRBJ2-5; TRBD1 agrees at 8 bases. The CDR3 is 14 residues long. J gave up 6 bases and V 1 base, and 4 bases lay outside the gene matches. Germline values: CDR1 MGHRA, CDR2 YSYEKL. This CDR3 is CASSQATGGKTQYF. In nucleotides, the CDR3 is TGCGCCAGCAGCCAAGCTACAGGGGGGAAGACCCAGTACTTC.

This chain joins TRBV28 and TRBJ1-4; 8 bases align to TRBD1. Germline trimming cut 5 bases from V and 8 bases from J; bases unmatched to any gene: 19. CDR3 length: 18 amino acids. Looked up from germline, CDR1 is MDHEN and CDR2 is SYDVKM. CDR3 DNA sequence: TGTGCCAGCAGTCCCCGGCACAGATCCGGGACAGGAAAAGAAAAACTGTTTTTT. This gives the protein CASSPRHRSGTGKEKLFF.

The rearrangement joins TRBV27 to TRBJ1-1; 7 positions match TRBD1. CDR1 is MNHEY, CDR2 SMNVEV, per germline (reference sequence). The CDR3 is made up of 15 amino acids. Germline trimming cut 5 bases from V and 8 bases from J; bases unmatched to any gene: 14. The CDR3 sequence: CASSPFKAGTAEAFF. Here the CDR3 DNA reads TGTGCCAGCAGTCCGTTCAAGGCGGGGACAGCAGAAGCTTTCTTT.